This T cell receptor (beta chain) is drawn from a study of shared clonotypes between healthy human individuals. A word on this clone: Antigen unknown.

Cells designated naive CD8 were CD45RO-negative and were positively selected for CCR7, with terminally differentiated effector memory CD45RA+ cells excluded. General observations from the study: A small donor pool kept down the genetic and exposure-history diversity that was represented.

TCRdb's table, derived via immunoSEQ multiplex PCR, lists solely in-frame clones and lacks some. The top ten clones hold 1.2% of a sample with about 2 million clones, roughly 94% of them seen once. Deletions cut 0 bases from V and 8 bases from J, with 16 bases between. The germline gives CDR1 SQVTM, CDR2 ANQGSEA. The CDR3 is 14 amino acids. This clonotype was sampled from a man between 18 and 29 years old in good health. The chain has TRBV29-1 and TRBJ2-5; no clear D. The sequencing input was naive CD8+ T cells sorted from blood. The CDR3 loop is CSVEDQTARTTQYF. In DNA form, the CDR3 reads TGCAGCGTTGAAGACCAAACGGCTAGAACAACCCAGTACTTC.